A single sample gave rise to the 24 T cell receptor beta chains below, sequenced in a study of T cells in localized non-small cell lung cancer. Sequenced by immunoSEQ multiplex PCR; TCRdb stores in-frame clones only, minus some. The sample lists about 54,000 clones, about 80% occurring once. The source material was peripheral blood, sampled before any cancer treatment. Receptors were obtained from an older female donor with stage II squamous cell lung carcinoma.

The chain recombines TRBV7-9 with TRBJ2-4; weak D call: TRBD1 (6 bases). V was cut by 7 bases and J by 2 bases, with 15 bases left in between. The CDR3 is made up of 15 amino acids. The V gene's germline CDR1 is SEHNR and CDR2 FQNEAQ (reference sequence). CDR3 nucleotides: TGTGCCAGCAACGCACAGGGAACCCCCAAAAACATTCAGTACTTC. Its translation: CASNAQGTPKNIQYF.

This chain joins TRBV5-3 and TRBJ1-3; a possible D gene is TRBD1 (5 bases). TRBV5-3 is treated as an ORF (open reading frame) with a function not yet certain. Trimming removed 6 bases from V and 6 bases from J, with 19 bases in between. The length of the CDR3 is 15 residues. Here the CDR3 reads CARKRGGEVANTIYF. As DNA, the CDR3 is TGTGCCAGAAAGCGCGGGGGAGAAGTGGCAAACACCATATATTTT.

The rearrangement joins TRBV9 to TRBJ2-1; 8 bases map to TRBD2. J gave up 4 bases and V 4 bases, and 10 bases lay outside the gene matches. Germline V gene sequence: CDR1 SGDLS, CDR2 YYNGEE. The CDR3 spans 16 residues. CDR3 protein: CASSPLRRGDYNEQFF. The CDR3 DNA follows: TGTGCCAGCAGCCCCCTCCGGCGGGGGGATTACAATGAGCAGTTCTTC. The whole variable domain, filled in from reference TRBV9 and TRBJ2-1, reads DSGVTQTPKHLITATGQRVTLRCSPRSGDLSVYWYQQSLDQGLQFLIQYYNGEERAKGNILERFSAQQFPDLHSELNLSSLELGDSALYFCASSPLRRGDYNEQFFGPGTRLTVL.

To note about this clone: The sample holds other DNA sequences that translate to the same CDR3. This chain links TRBV18 with TRBJ1-5; no reliable D call. Trimming stripped 3 bases from V and 0 bases from J, with 3 bases between. Germline CDR1 and CDR2: KGHSH and LQKENI. The CDR3 runs to 13 residues. This chain's CDR3 is CASSPGSNQPQHF. The CDR3 coding sequence is TGTGCCAGCTCACCGGGTAGCAATCAGCCCCAGCATTTT.

The gene calls are TRBV14 and TRBJ1-1, with 8 positions matching TRBD1. The germline V gene has CDR1 SGHDN and CDR2 FVKESK. CDR3 length equals 15 residues. The V segment lost 3 bases and the J segment 4 bases; nucleotides outside the gene matches: 7. The CDR3 reads CASSQVSGTGTEAFF. The CDR3 nucleotides read TGTGCCAGCAGCCAGGTTTCCGGGACAGGCACTGAAGCTTTCTTT.

The genes are TRBV2 and TRBJ1-1; D gene unclear. Germline assignment: CDR1 SNHLY and CDR2 FYNNEI. CDR3 size: 16 residues. V was trimmed by 5 bases and J by 4 bases, leaving 20 bases between them. The CDR3 DNA sequence: TGTGCCAGCAGTTCTATACCGGGCCGATGGCTCACTGAAGCTTTCTTT. Amino acid sequence: CASSSIPGRWLTEAFF.

The rearrangement uses TRBV7-9 and TRBJ2-5, with 10 bases lining up with TRBD1. With V trimmed by 5 bases and J by 5 bases, 11 bases remained unmatched. Germline CDR1 and CDR2: SEHNR and FQNEAQ (reference sequence). The CDR3 totals 16 residues. The CDR3 DNA reads TGTGCCAGCAGCGAAAGAAGACAGGGGGCTTTGGAGACCCAGTACTTC. This sequence encodes CASSERRQGALETQYF.

The chain uses TRBV19 and TRBJ1-5, with a tentative D call TRBD1 (5 bases). The CDR3 sequence is 14 residues long. CDR1 is LNHDA and CDR2 is SQIVND in the germline V gene (reference sequence). V lost 6 bases to trimming and J lost 4 bases, with 13 bases between them. CDR3 residues: CASSHSQVNQPQHF. CDR3 nucleotide sequence: TGTGCCAGTAGCCATTCACAGGTAAATCAGCCCCAGCATTTT. Variable domain in full (rest from reference TRBV19 and TRBJ1-5): DGGITQSPKYLFRKEGQNVTLSCEQNLNHDAMYWYRQDPGQGLRLIYYSQIVNDFQKGDIAEGYSVSREKKESFPLTVTSAQKNPTAFYLCASSHSQVNQPQHFGDGTRLSIL.

This clone was detected only once. This sequence joins TRBV5-1 and TRBJ1-4, with 8 positions matching TRBD1. From germline, CDR1 is SGHRS and CDR2 YFSETQ. The CDR3 runs 17 residues. Germline trimming cut 0 bases from V and 0 bases from J; bases unmatched to any gene: 4. The CDR3 loop is CASSLAGGSPTNEKLFF. In nucleotides, the CDR3 is TGCGCCAGCAGCTTGGCAGGGGGCAGCCCAACTAATGAAAAACTGTTTTTT. Full variable domain (missing parts from reference TRBV5-1 and TRBJ1-4): KAGVTQTPRYLIKTRGQQVTLSCSPISGHRSVSWYQQTPGQGLQFLFEYFSETQRNKGNFPGRFSGRQFSNSRSEMNVSTLELGDSALYLCASSLAGGSPTNEKLFFGSGTQLSVL.

This chain joins TRBV6-1 and TRBJ1-1; weak D call: TRBD1 (5 bases). CDR1 is MNHNS and CDR2 is SASEGT in the germline V gene. Trimming left V 9 bases short and J 7 bases short, with 18 bases between. The CDR3 spans 13 residues. The CDR3 here is CASTGLLGGEAFF. The CDR3 coding sequence is TGTGCCAGTACAGGACTTTTAGGCGGTGAAGCTTTCTTT.

V is TRBV27 and J is TRBJ1-1, with 10 bases that match TRBD1. Losses at the gene ends were 8 bases for V and 6 bases for J; bases not matched to a gene: 9. Germline V gene data show CDR1 as MNHEY and CDR2 as SMNVEV (reference sequence). CDR3 length equals 14 residues. This chain's CDR3 is CASGADRGVAEAFF. The DNA of the CDR3 is TGTGCCAGCGGCGCGGACAGGGGGGTCGCTGAAGCTTTCTTT.

This chain uses TRBV5-1 with TRBJ1-2; D possibly corresponds to TRBD1 (5 bases). In germline, CDR1 is SGHRS, CDR2 YFSETQ. This CDR3 comprises 15 residues. Trimming left V 0 bases short and J 8 bases short, with 17 bases between. The CDR3 nucleotides are TGCGCCAGCAGCTTGGAGGCGGTGCAGGCAGGGGGCTACACCTTC. Protein: CASSLEAVQAGGYTF.

This chain connects TRBV5-3 to TRBJ2-7; D gene ambiguous. TRBV5-3 is placed among ORFs of uncertain function. CDR3 size: 13 residues. V was cut by 9 bases and J by 0 bases, with 13 bases left in between. The CDR3 DNA is TGTGCCAAAATGGTGGGGTCCTCCTACGAGCAGTACTTC. Protein: CAKMVGSSYEQYF.

V and J are TRBV5-4 and TRBJ2-3; D perhaps matches TRBD2 (6 bases). This CDR3 is 15 amino acids long. Germline CDR1 SGHNT, CDR2 YYREEE (reference sequence). V was clipped by 4 bases and J by 4 bases, with 16 bases between them. The DNA of the CDR3 is TGTGCCAGCAGCAAGACCGGGGGAATGGCAGATACGCAGTATTTT. Translating it yields CASSKTGGMADTQYF.

The table lists this clone with a count of one. The rearrangement uses TRBV7-9 and TRBJ1-5; D is unclear. Germline lookup yields CDR1 SEHNR and CDR2 FQNEAQ (reference sequence). V was trimmed by 0 bases and J by 2 bases, leaving 8 bases between them. This CDR3 region has 15 residues. Here the CDR3 reads CASSLAAGGNQPQHF. DNA of the CDR3: TGTGCCAGCAGCTTAGCAGCCGGGGGCAATCAGCCCCAGCATTTT.

The V call is TRBV4-3, the J call TRBJ2-2, with 7 bases identical to TRBD1. The germline V gene encodes CDR1 LGHNA and CDR2 YSLEER. The CDR3 runs to 17 residues. The J segment lost 4 bases and the V segment lost 5 bases, leaving 13 bases of the junction unmatched. The CDR3 protein is CASSAGSGGRFTGELFF. The CDR3 DNA follows: TGCGCCAGCAGCGCCGGGTCAGGGGGACGGTTCACCGGGGAGCTGTTTTTT.

The count of this clone is one. The chain joins TRBV9 to TRBJ2-7; no firm D call. V dropped 0 bases and J dropped 6 bases, with 13 bases sitting between them. CDR1 and CDR2 (germline): SGDLS, YYNGEE. The CDR3 runs 14 residues. CDR3 region: CASSVEPWQVEQYF. The DNA of the CDR3 is TGTGCCAGCAGCGTAGAGCCCTGGCAGGTCGAGCAGTACTTC.

V gene TRBV27 combines with J gene TRBJ1-2, with D possibly TRBD1 on 5 matching bases. V was clipped by 6 bases and J by 8 bases, with 22 bases between them. CDR3 length: 15 amino acids. The V gene's germline CDR1 is MNHEY and CDR2 SMNVEV (reference sequence). CDR3 loop: CASSTGLRTSLGYTF. The CDR3 DNA reads as TGTGCCAGCAGCACAGGACTTCGAACGTCGTTGGGCTACACCTTC.

J is TRBJ1-1 and V is TRBV5-1; TRBD1 might be the D (5 bases). There are 13 residues in the CDR3. Looked up from germline, CDR1 is SGHRS and CDR2 is YFSETQ. V dropped 5 bases and J dropped 9 bases, with 17 bases sitting between them. The CDR3 DNA follows: TGCGCCAGCAGACATACCAGGGTCGAGCAAGCTTTCTTT. It is translated as CASRHTRVEQAFF.

This clone showed up just once. V usage is TRBV6-1 and J usage is TRBJ2-1; D gene uncertain. V lost 7 bases and J lost 5, with 6 bases in between. The CDR3 extends over 11 amino acids. CDR1 is MNHNS and CDR2 is SASEGT in the germline V gene. The CDR3 DNA follows: TGTGCCAGCAATTTCAACAATGAGCAGTTCTTC. Residues: CASNFNNEQFF.

This clone was observed at least ten times. The V and J genes are TRBV5-4 and TRBJ1-4, with D tentatively TRBD1 (5 bases). The germline V and J ends were trimmed by 3 bases and 14 bases, with 23 bases remaining between them. This CDR3 spans 15 amino acids. CDR1 is SGHNT, CDR2 YYREEE, per germline (reference sequence). CDR3 amino acids: CASSSSAGTASGLFF. The DNA of the CDR3 is TGTGCCAGCAGCTCATCCGCAGGGACCGCTTCAGGCCTGTTTTTT.

V usage is TRBV4-1 and J usage is TRBJ2-5; 9 positions match TRBD2. This CDR3 comprises 18 residues. V gave up 0 bases and J gave up 3 bases; unmatched junction bases: 11. From germline, CDR1 is MGHRA and CDR2 YSYEKL. Here the CDR3 reads CASSQDQSIAGAEETQYF. Written as DNA, the CDR3 is TGCGCCAGCAGCCAAGATCAGTCGATAGCGGGGGCCGAAGAGACCCAGTACTTC.

The chain links TRBV6-5 to TRBJ2-1, with D possibly matching TRBD2 (5 bases). Trimming pared 3 bases from V and 10 bases from J, leaving 10 bases between. CDR3 length: 12 amino acids. Germline assignment: CDR1 MNHEY and CDR2 SVGAGI. For the CDR3, the DNA is TGTGCCAGCAGTTATACGACGGGGGAGCAGTTCTTC. As protein: CASSYTTGEQFF.

V usage is TRBV7-9 and J usage is TRBJ1-1; no reliable D call. Germline CDR1 and CDR2: SEHNR and FQNEAQ (reference sequence). This CDR3 is built from 11 residues. The ends were cut back, 3 bases at V and 10 bases at J, with 9 bases in the middle. The CDR3 spells CASSFDVRAFF. The CDR3 DNA reads as TGTGCCAGCAGCTTCGACGTTAGAGCTTTCTTT.